A selection of T cell receptor beta chains follows, all from one sample in a study of T cells in Graves' hyperthyroidism and ophthalmopathy. TCRdb ran MiXCR on the multiplex PCR reads and lists one entry per CDR3 protein. The data hold some 490,000 distinct CDR3 sequences, with about 22% observed a single time. Sequencing was carried out using blood. All receptors come from a woman in her 70s with Graves' ophthalmopathy. CDR3s include the opening cysteine and the closing phenylalanine or tryptophan. The D gene is left open where the match is weak. Rows may omit the clone size; those that give it use once, few, many or a size class.

TRBD2	TRBV20-1	TRBJ2-5	many	CSAAGGGETQYF	TGCAGTGCAGCGGGAGGGGGGGAGACCCAGTACTTC
.	TRBV5-1	TRBJ2-5	.	CASSLWAAQETQYF	TGCGCCAGCAGCTTATGGGCGGCTCAAGAGACCCAGTACTTC
.	TRBV20-1	TRBJ2-1	few	CSARVEAYSYNEQFF	TGCAGTGCTAGAGTCGAAGCGTACTCCTACAATGAGCAGTTCTTC
TRBD2	TRBV7-9	TRBJ2-7	.	CASSPLGVTSGAYEQYF	TGTGCCAGCAGCCCCCTCGGAGTGACTAGCGGGGCCTACGAGCAGTACTTC
TRBD1	TRBV12-3/TRBV12-4	TRBJ2-7	few	CASRGGQGTHEQYF	TGTGCCAGCAGGGGTGGACAGGGGACGCACGAGCAGTACTTC
.	TRBV9	TRBJ2-1	once	CASSAPGGPRYNEQFF	TGTGCCAGCAGCGCCCCGGGGGGCCCCCGATACAATGAGCAGTTCTTC
.	TRBV28	TRBJ1-2	few	CASSWDVGYTF	TGTGCCAGCAGTTGGGACGTCGGCTACACCTTC
TRBD2	TRBV7-3	TRBJ2-1	many	CASSFRRAGGDNEQFF	TGTGCCAGCAGCTTTAGGCGCGCGGGAGGGGACAATGAGCAGTTCTTC
.	TRBV12-3/TRBV12-4	TRBJ1-1	many	CASSFAGRLTEAFF	TGTGCCAGCAGTTTTGCGGGACGGTTAACTGAAGCTTTCTTT
.	TRBV28	TRBJ1-5	many	CASSFYLGHSNQPQHF	TGTGCCAGCAGTTTTTACCTAGGGCATAGCAATCAGCCCCAGCATTTT
.	TRBV6-5	TRBJ1-1	.	CASSYGVIMNTEASF	TGTGCCAGCAGTTACGGCGTAATCATGAACACTGAAGCTTCCTTT
.	TRBV4-1	TRBJ1-5	.	CASSLDGYNQPQHF	TGTGCCAGCAGCTTAGACGGATACAATCAGCCCCAGCATTTT
TRBD1	TRBV5-1	TRBJ2-3	.	CASSLQWTGGIDTQYF	TGCGCCAGCAGCTTGCAATGGACAGGGGGCATCGATACGCAGTATTTT
.	TRBV19	TRBJ2-2	.	CASSSPGIGPDTGELFF	TGTGCCAGTAGTTCCCCAGGAATCGGGCCAGATACCGGGGAGCTGTTTTTT
.	TRBV13	TRBJ1-3	.	CASSPRGVQRSGNTIYF	TGTGCCAGCAGCCCTCGGGGGGTACAGCGCTCTGGAAACACCATATATTTT
.	TRBV7-9	TRBJ1-3	.	CASSFRRAGNTIYF	TGTGCCAGCAGCTTCCGCAGGGCTGGAAACACCATATATTTT
.	TRBV12-3/TRBV12-4	TRBJ2-3	many	CASSPRDKTTDTQYF	TGTGCCAGCAGTCCACGGGACAAGACGACAGATACGCAGTATTTT
TRBD2	TRBV3-1	TRBJ2-2	.	CASSPRASGRITGELFF	TGTGCCAGCAGCCCCCGGGCTAGCGGGAGGATTACCGGGGAGCTGTTTTTT
TRBD2	TRBV7-3	TRBJ2-7	.	CASSYRREPPRGSSYEQYF	TGTGCCAGCAGCTACCGGCGGGAGCCCCCGAGAGGGAGCTCCTACGAGCAGTACTTC
.	TRBV24-1	TRBJ2-2	few	CATSDGQGRNFGELFF	TGTGCCACCAGTGATGGCCAGGGGAGAAATTTTGGGGAGCTGTTTTTT
.	TRBV5-1	TRBJ1-2	few	CASSLARTVVDGYTF	TGCGCCAGCAGCTTGGCAAGGACAGTGGTGGATGGCTACACCTTC
.	TRBV5-8	TRBJ2-7	few	CASSPPLPGEQYF	TGTGCCAGCAGCCCCCCGCTACCGGGGGAGCAGTACTTC
.	TRBV9	TRBJ1-4	.	CASSKRGGLEKLFF	TGTGCCAGCAGCAAAAGGGGGGGCCTCGAAAAACTGTTTTTT
.	TRBV2	TRBJ2-4	few	CASHRTVSKNIQYF	TGTGCCAGCCACCGGACAGTCTCCAAAAACATTCAGTACTTC
.	TRBV11-1	TRBJ1-1	few	CASTDTGTRTEAFF	TGTGCCAGCACCGACACGGGTACTAGGACTGAAGCTTTCTTT
.	TRBV7-2	TRBJ1-1	many	CASSLGPGGARAEAFF	TGTGCCAGCAGCTTGGGACCTGGGGGGGCGAGGGCTGAAGCTTTCTTT
.	TRBV5-5	TRBJ1-5	.	CASSGPISNQPQHF	TGTGCCAGCTCCGGTCCCATTAGCAATCAGCCCCAGCATTTT
.	TRBV19	TRBJ1-1	few	CASSQTTNTEAFF	TGTGCCAGTAGTCAGACCACGAACACTGAAGCTTTCTTT
.	TRBV10-3	TRBJ2-5	.	CAISESETQYF	TGTGCCATCAGTGAGTCAGAGACCCAGTACTTC
.	TRBV6-2/TRBV6-3	TRBJ2-1	.	CASSSRDEQFF	TGTGCCAGCAGTTCTAGAGATGAGCAGTTCTTC
TRBD1	TRBV27	TRBJ1-4	.	CASSPGTGGHEKLFF	TGTGCCAGCAGTCCCGGGACAGGGGGCCATGAAAAACTGTTTTTT
.	TRBV11-2	TRBJ2-3	many	CASSFMGSQFTDTQYF	TGTGCCAGCAGCTTCATGGGCAGTCAATTCACAGATACGCAGTATTTT
.	TRBV4-1	TRBJ2-7	few	CASSAGIEVYEQYF	TGCGCCAGCAGCGCAGGGATTGAAGTCTACGAGCAGTACTTC
.	TRBV6-9	TRBJ2-5	.	CASSYRTGYQETQYF	TGTGCCAGCAGTTACCGAACAGGGTACCAAGAGACCCAGTACTTC
.	TRBV6-1	TRBJ2-2	.	CASSRDLIGELFF	TGTGCCAGCAGTAGAGACTTGATCGGGGAGCTGTTTTTT
.	TRBV19	TRBJ1-1	.	CASLRQGRTEAFF	TGTGCCTCCCTCCGTCAGGGACGTACTGAAGCTTTCTTT
TRBD2	TRBV6-2/TRBV6-3	TRBJ2-5	few	CASSSPLLAGAETQYF	TGTGCCAGCAGTTCCCCCTTACTAGCGGGAGCAGAGACCCAGTACTTC
TRBD2	TRBV5-6	TRBJ2-5	few	CASSPGRLAGGWETQYF	TGTGCCAGCAGCCCCGGAAGGCTAGCGGGAGGGTGGGAGACCCAGTACTTC
.	TRBV4-3	TRBJ2-7	.	CASSQDIEAGEREQYF	TGCGCCAGCAGCCAAGATATCGAGGCAGGGGAACGCGAGCAGTACTTC
.	TRBV12-3/TRBV12-4	TRBJ1-1	many	CASRSEGDTEAFF	TGTGCCAGCAGATCCGAGGGGGACACTGAAGCTTTCTTT
TRBD1	TRBV2	TRBJ2-5	.	CASRESMTGTNKETQYF	TGTGCCAGCAGAGAATCTATGACAGGGACAAACAAGGAGACCCAGTACTTC
.	TRBV20-1	TRBJ1-1	.	CSASAGIYTEAFF	TGCAGTGCTAGCGCCGGGATTTACACTGAAGCTTTCTTT